This TCR beta chain comes out of a study of blood T cell repertoires in COVID-19. About the research overall: Collection of acute and convalescent COVID-19 samples took place in the United States, Italy and Spain. The cDNA or gDNA used as material had been derived from T cells, B-cell-depleted T cells, or PBMCs.

How the authors handled the data: Amplifying reference gene primers gave estimates of nucleated cell counts. TCRdb keeps only in-frame clones here, not all; method: immunoSEQ multiplex PCR. V and J calls and clone size come straight from that table; D and trimming were deduced from the DNA. The sample shows about 150,000 clones, around 87% of them seen only once. The V gene's germline CDR1 is SGHDT and CDR2 YYEEEE. This CDR3 region has 19 residues. J lost 6 bases, V lost 6 bases, and 24 bases had no gene match. Recruited during active infection, patients (from Seattle) were subsequently followed longitudinally.

This rearrangement joins TRBV5-6 to TRBJ2-1, with 7 bases aligning to TRBD2. Sequencing was performed on peripheral blood. The source is a man aged 55-75 years with COVID-19, enrolled during active disease. CDR3 loop: CASTISFRFFAGDRNEQFF. In DNA form, the CDR3 reads TGTGCCAGCACCATTAGCTTCCGTTTTTTCGCGGGAGACCGCAATGAGCAGTTCTTC.